This T cell receptor (beta chain) appears in the sequencing data of a study of multiple sclerosis patients with progressive multifocal leukoencephalopathy. This sample's time point: about a year of natalizumab therapy. The table lists this clone with a count of one. Assay used: immunoSEQ multiplex PCR; TCRdb lists only in-frame clones, some missing. The sample holds about 25,000 clones, approximately 90% seen once. Germline CDR1 and CDR2: MNHEY and SVGAGI. V shed 6 bases and J shed 7 bases, with 7 bases lying between them. This CDR3 is built from 12 residues. The chain is built from TRBV6-5 and TRBJ1-6, with unresolved D. This sequence was found in a man aged 25-40 years with multiple sclerosis. Source: PBMCs, taken from a patient treated with natalizumab. The CDR3 nucleotides are TGTGCCAGCAGCTCAGGAAATTCACCCCTCCACTTT. Translation: CASSSGNSPLHF.